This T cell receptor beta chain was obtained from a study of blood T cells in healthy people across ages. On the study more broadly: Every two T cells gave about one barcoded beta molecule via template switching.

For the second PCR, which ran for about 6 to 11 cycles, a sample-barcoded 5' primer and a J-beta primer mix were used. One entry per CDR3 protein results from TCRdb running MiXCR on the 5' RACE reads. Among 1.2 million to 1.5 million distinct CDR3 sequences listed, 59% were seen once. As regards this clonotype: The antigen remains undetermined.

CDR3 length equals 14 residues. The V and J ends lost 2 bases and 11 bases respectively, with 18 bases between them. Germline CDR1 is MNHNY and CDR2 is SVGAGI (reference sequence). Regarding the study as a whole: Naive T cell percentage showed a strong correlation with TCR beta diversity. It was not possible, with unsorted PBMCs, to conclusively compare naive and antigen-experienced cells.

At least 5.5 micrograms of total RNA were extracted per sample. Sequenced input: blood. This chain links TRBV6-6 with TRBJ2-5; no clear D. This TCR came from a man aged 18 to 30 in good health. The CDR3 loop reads CASSYLLGVDEQYF. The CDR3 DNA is TGTGCCAGCAGTTACCTGCTGGGCGTCGATGAGCAGTACTTC.